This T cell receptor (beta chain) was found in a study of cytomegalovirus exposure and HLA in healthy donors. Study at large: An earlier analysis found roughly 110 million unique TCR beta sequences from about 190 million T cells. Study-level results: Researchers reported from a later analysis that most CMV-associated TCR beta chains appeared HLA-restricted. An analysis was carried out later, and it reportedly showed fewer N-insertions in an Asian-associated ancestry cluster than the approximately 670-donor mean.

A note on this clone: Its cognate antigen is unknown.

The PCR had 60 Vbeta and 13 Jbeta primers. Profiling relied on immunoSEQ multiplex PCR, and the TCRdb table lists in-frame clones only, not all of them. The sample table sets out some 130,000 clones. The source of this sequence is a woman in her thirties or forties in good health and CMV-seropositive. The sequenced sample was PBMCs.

DNA for the CDR3: TGTGCCAGCAGTTTATGGGGCCGGGATGTAGCGGGACTTAAAAACATTCAGTACTTC. Protein sequence: CASSLWGRDVAGLKNIQYF. J is TRBJ2-4 and V is TRBV28; TRBD2 matches 8 bases. V lost 0 bases and J lost 4; bases outside the gene matches: 14. The CDR3 is 19 amino acids. Per germline, CDR1 MDHEN and CDR2 SYDVKM.